This TCR beta chain originates from a study of T cell responses to AZD1222 COVID-19 vaccine. In regard to this clone: Its antigen is unknown.

The repertoire was sequenced with immunoSEQ multiplex PCR; TCRdb's copy has only in-frame clones and lacks some. The table includes about 180,000 clones, around 90% detected once. General observations from the study: Repertoire sampling happened only post peak T cell response. Spike-wide vaccine-associated CD4 TCRs dominated at 160-218 and 743-854. Regions left unmutated in variants are reportedly the target of nearly half of spike-specific TCRs.

Germline assignment: CDR1 SGHRS and CDR2 YFSETQ. The CDR3 runs to 19 residues. The V segment lost 0 bases and the J segment 7 bases; nucleotides outside the gene matches: 16. The specimen comprised peripheral blood, sampled on day 0 of AZD1222 vaccination. The receptor comes from an adult in good health. The chain recombines TRBV5-1 with TRBJ2-5, with 12 bases aligning to TRBD1. The CDR3 sequence is CASSLGDRGRGALSWTQYF. The CDR3 region has the DNA TGCGCCAGCAGCTTGGGGGACAGGGGGCGAGGCGCGCTCTCATGGACCCAGTACTTC.